The rows below give T cell receptor beta chains drawn from one sample of a study of PD-L1 blockade in urothelial cancer. TCRdb's copy holds only in-frame clones and misses some; the assay was immunoSEQ multiplex PCR. The sample holds roughly 56,000 clones, 86% seen once. The source material was PBMCs, sampled around atezolizumab (anti-PD-L1) treatment. The origin of the receptors is a man aged 60-69 years with urothelial cancer. Each CDR3 is given with its conserved first and last residue. D genes are given only for firm matches. A row's size may be missing; if present it is once, few, many or a size class.

J: TRBJ1-3
D: NA
V: TRBV5-1
size: NA
CDR3: CASSLAPGNGNTIYF
DNA: TGCGCCAGCAGCTTGGCCCCAGGGAATGGAAACACCATATATTTT

J: TRBJ2-1
D: TRBD1
V: TRBV9
size: NA
CDR3: CASSAAVTGGNEQFF
DNA: TGTGCCAGCAGCGCAGCCGTGACAGGGGGCAATGAGCAGTTCTTC

J: TRBJ1-2
D: NA
V: TRBV2
size: NA
CDR3: CASSPGVGDWANYGYTF
DNA: TGTGCCAGCAGTCCTGGGGTAGGGGATTGGGCTAACTATGGCTACACCTTC

J: TRBJ2-2
D: NA
V: TRBV6-5
size: NA
CDR3: CASSYSADTGELFF
DNA: TGTGCCAGCAGTTACTCGGCCGACACCGGGGAGCTGTTTTTT

J: TRBJ1-2
D: TRBD1
V: TRBV7-9
size: once
CDR3: CASSQTRTGWWGYTF
DNA: TGTGCCAGCAGCCAAACCCGGACAGGGTGGTGGGGCTACACCTTC

J: TRBJ2-7
D: TRBD1
V: TRBV29-1
size: NA
CDR3: CSVVPRDRGNEQYF
DNA: TGCAGCGTTGTACCTCGGGACAGGGGTAACGAGCAGTACTTC

J: TRBJ2-5
D: NA
V: TRBV27
size: NA
CDR3: CASSSSSFGSSQETQYF
DNA: TGTGCCAGCAGTTCCTCTTCTTTCGGGTCCTCCCAAGAGACCCAGTACTTC

J: TRBJ1-1
D: TRBD1
V: TRBV19
size: NA
CDR3: CAIRPQGQGITEAFF
DNA: TGTGCCATCCGCCCCCAGGGACAGGGGATAACCGAAGCTTTCTTT

J: TRBJ2-4
D: NA
V: TRBV5-1
size: NA
CDR3: CASSLVESGKNIQYF
DNA: TGCGCCAGCAGCTTAGTCGAGTCCGGCAAAAACATTCAGTACTTC

J: TRBJ1-5
D: NA
V: TRBV2
size: NA
CDR3: CAGGTGFNQPQHF
DNA: TGTGCCGGCGGGACGGGTTTTAATCAGCCCCAGCATTTT

J: TRBJ2-2
D: TRBD2
V: TRBV7-2
size: once
CDR3: CASSLRVLGGGNTGELFF
DNA: TGTGCCAGCAGCTTACGAGTACTCGGGGGGGGGAACACCGGGGAGCTGTTTTTT

J: TRBJ2-1
D: TRBD1
V: TRBV5-4
size: NA
CDR3: CASSLWTGVSYNEQFF
DNA: TGTGCCAGCAGCCTATGGACAGGCGTATCCTACAATGAGCAGTTCTTC

J: TRBJ1-2
D: NA
V: TRBV30
size: NA
CDR3: CAWRKPGGGANYGYTF
DNA: TGTGCCTGGAGGAAGCCCGGTGGCGGGGCTAACTATGGCTACACCTTC

J: TRBJ2-7
D: TRBD2
V: TRBV7-2
size: few
CDR3: CASSLWEGTYEQYF
DNA: TGTGCCAGCAGCTTATGGGAGGGAACCTACGAGCAGTACTTC

J: TRBJ1-1
D: NA
V: TRBV6-6
size: NA
CDR3: CVSSLQQGEAFF
DNA: TGTGTCAGCAGTCTCCAACAGGGTGAAGCTTTCTTT

J: TRBJ2-7
D: TRBD2
V: TRBV5-1
size: NA
CDR3: CASTLAGSYEQYF
DNA: TGCGCCAGCACCCTAGCGGGATCCTACGAGCAGTACTTC

J: TRBJ1-2
D: NA
V: TRBV19
size: NA
CDR3: CASSIERGNYGYTF
DNA: TGTGCCAGTAGTATAGAGAGAGGAAACTATGGCTACACCTTC

J: TRBJ1-5
D: TRBD1
V: TRBV19
size: NA
CDR3: CASKADRAGNQPQHF
DNA: TGTGCCAGTAAAGCTGACAGGGCGGGCAATCAGCCCCAGCATTTT

J: TRBJ1-5
D: TRBD1
V: TRBV6-1
size: once
CDR3: CASRGTGTSQPQHF
DNA: TGTGCCAGCAGAGGGACAGGGACGAGTCAGCCCCAGCATTTT

J: TRBJ1-2
D: TRBD1
V: TRBV28
size: NA
CDR3: CASSLTGGGYGYTF
DNA: TGTGCCAGCAGTTTAACAGGGGGAGGGTATGGCTACACCTTC

J: TRBJ2-2
D: NA
V: TRBV19
size: NA
CDR3: CASTIVLNTGELFF
DNA: TGTGCCAGTACCATAGTCTTGAACACCGGGGAGCTGTTTTTT

J: TRBJ1-3
D: TRBD1
V: TRBV30
size: NA
CDR3: CAYKRDRAFRAIYF
DNA: TGTGCCTACAAAAGGGACAGGGCTTTTCGGGCCATATATTTT

J: TRBJ1-1
D: NA
V: TRBV30
size: NA
CDR3: CAWSPTGRIGTEAFF
DNA: TGTGCCTGGAGTCCCACAGGGCGCATAGGCACTGAAGCTTTCTTT

J: TRBJ1-2
D: NA
V: TRBV30
size: once
CDR3: CAWSSSGDNGYTF
DNA: TGTGCCTGGAGTTCTTCGGGGGATAATGGCTACACCTTC

J: TRBJ2-5
D: TRBD1
V: TRBV7-9
size: once
CDR3: CASSSGQGAGETQYF
DNA: TGTGCCAGCAGCTCGGGACAGGGGGCGGGAGAGACCCAGTACTTC

J: TRBJ1-2
D: TRBD1
V: TRBV5-6
size: NA
CDR3: CASRGQGARYYGYTF
DNA: TGTGCCAGTCGGGGACAGGGGGCCAGGTACTATGGCTACACCTTC

J: TRBJ2-4
D: TRBD2
V: TRBV18
size: NA
CDR3: CASSPPIAGVAKNIQYF
DNA: TGTGCCAGCTCACCACCTATAGCGGGGGTAGCCAAAAACATTCAGTACTTC

J: TRBJ2-7
D: TRBD2
V: TRBV7-2
size: NA
CDR3: CASSPTGGGYEQYF
DNA: TGTGCCAGCAGCCCAACGGGCGGGGGGTACGAGCAGTACTTC

J: TRBJ1-2
D: NA
V: TRBV4-3
size: NA
CDR3: CASSQDPAGVLMSGYTF
DNA: TGCGCCAGCAGCCAAGATCCGGCAGGGGTTCTTATGTCTGGCTACACCTTC

J: TRBJ2-7
D: NA
V: TRBV4-1
size: NA
CDR3: CASSLGLEAYEQYF
DNA: TGCGCCAGCAGCCTCGGATTAGAGGCCTACGAGCAGTACTTC

J: TRBJ1-2
D: NA
V: TRBV6-5
size: NA
CDR3: CASSQRTDSEVGYTF
DNA: TGTGCCAGCAGCCAACGGACAGATAGCGAGGTTGGCTACACCTTC

J: TRBJ2-6
D: NA
V: TRBV6-1
size: NA
CDR3: CASREYVSGANVLTF
DNA: TGTGCCAGCAGAGAGTATGTCTCTGGGGCCAACGTCCTGACTTTC

J: TRBJ2-1
D: TRBD2
V: TRBV2
size: NA
CDR3: CASSGLAGGLGNEQFF
DNA: TGTGCCAGCAGCGGACTAGCGGGAGGGCTTGGCAATGAGCAGTTCTTC

J: TRBJ1-4
D: TRBD1
V: TRBV7-7
size: once
CDR3: CASSSGQPNEKLFF
DNA: TGTGCTAGCAGCTCGGGACAGCCAAATGAAAAACTGTTTTTT

J: TRBJ2-7
D: TRBD1
V: TRBV5-1
size: NA
CDR3: CASSSQGAGEQYF
DNA: TGCGCCAGCAGCTCACAGGGGGCTGGCGAGCAGTACTTC

J: TRBJ2-1
D: TRBD2
V: TRBV15
size: NA
CDR3: CATSRDRTSGRISLGNEQFF
DNA: TGTGCCACCAGCAGGGACCGGACTAGCGGGAGGATATCGTTGGGCAATGAGCAGTTCTTC

J: TRBJ1-1
D: NA
V: TRBV18
size: NA
CDR3: CASSLPGSTEAFF
DNA: TGTGCCAGCTCACTGCCAGGGTCCACTGAAGCTTTCTTT

J: TRBJ2-7
D: TRBD1
V: TRBV29-1
size: NA
CDR3: CSALTGGDEQYF
DNA: TGCAGCGCCCTGACAGGGGGCGACGAGCAGTACTTC

J: TRBJ2-5
D: TRBD2
V: TRBV5-6
size: NA
CDR3: CASSSGGAVTARRMWSQYF
DNA: TGTGCCAGCAGCTCCGGGGGGGCCGTGACAGCGCGTCGGATGTGGTCCCAGTACTTC

J: TRBJ1-2
D: TRBD1
V: TRBV14
size: few
CDR3: CASSPLAPGQKNYGYTF
DNA: TGTGCCAGCAGCCCATTAGCTCCGGGACAGAAAAACTATGGCTACACCTTC

J: TRBJ2-7
D: NA
V: TRBV2
size: NA
CDR3: CASIEGGPGQTYYEQYF
DNA: TGTGCCAGCATCGAAGGGGGACCGGGGCAGACCTACTACGAGCAGTACTTC

J: TRBJ2-1
D: NA
V: TRBV7-3
size: NA
CDR3: CASSLRNEQFF
DNA: TGTGCCAGCAGCCTCAGGAATGAGCAGTTCTTC

J: TRBJ2-5
D: NA
V: TRBV9
size: NA
CDR3: CASSVGGSGEAQYF
DNA: TGTGCCAGCAGCGTAGGGGGTAGCGGTGAGGCCCAGTACTTC

J: TRBJ1-2
D: TRBD1
V: TRBV11-2
size: NA
CDR3: CASSLAGGTANYGYTF
DNA: TGTGCCAGCAGCTTAGCTGGCGGGACAGCTAACTATGGCTACACCTTC